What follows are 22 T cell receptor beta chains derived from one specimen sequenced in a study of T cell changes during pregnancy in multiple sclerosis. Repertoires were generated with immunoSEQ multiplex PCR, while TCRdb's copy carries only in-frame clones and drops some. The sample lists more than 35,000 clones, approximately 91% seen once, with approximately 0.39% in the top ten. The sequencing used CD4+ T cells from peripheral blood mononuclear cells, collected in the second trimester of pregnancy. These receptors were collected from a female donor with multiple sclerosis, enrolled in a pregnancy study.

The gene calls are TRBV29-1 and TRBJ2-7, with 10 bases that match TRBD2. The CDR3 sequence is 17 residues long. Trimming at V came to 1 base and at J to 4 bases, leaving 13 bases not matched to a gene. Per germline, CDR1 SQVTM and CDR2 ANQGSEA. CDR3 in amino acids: CSVEGVAGGPLGYEQYF. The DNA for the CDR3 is TGCAGCGTTGAAGGGGTAGCGGGAGGACCCCTCGGTTACGAGCAGTACTTC.

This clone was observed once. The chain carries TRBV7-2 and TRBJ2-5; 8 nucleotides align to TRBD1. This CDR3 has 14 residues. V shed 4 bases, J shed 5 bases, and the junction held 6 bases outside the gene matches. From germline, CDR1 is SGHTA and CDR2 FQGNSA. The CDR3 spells CASSSRQGSETQYF. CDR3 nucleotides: TGTGCCAGCAGCTCAAGACAGGGGAGCGAGACCCAGTACTTC.

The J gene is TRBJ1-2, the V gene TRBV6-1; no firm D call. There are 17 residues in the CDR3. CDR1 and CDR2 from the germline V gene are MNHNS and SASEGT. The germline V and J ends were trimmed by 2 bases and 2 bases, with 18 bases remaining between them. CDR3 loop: CASSELESTNRNYGYTF. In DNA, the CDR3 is TGTGCCAGCAGTGAATTGGAATCTACTAATAGAAACTATGGCTACACCTTC.

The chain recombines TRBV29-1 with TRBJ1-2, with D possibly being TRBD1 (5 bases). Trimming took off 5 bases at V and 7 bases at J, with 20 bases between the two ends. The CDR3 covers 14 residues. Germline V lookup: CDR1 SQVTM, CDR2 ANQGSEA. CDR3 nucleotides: TGCAGCGTTAGAGCACAGGACCGGGTCGGTGGCTACACCTTC. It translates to CSVRAQDRVGGYTF.

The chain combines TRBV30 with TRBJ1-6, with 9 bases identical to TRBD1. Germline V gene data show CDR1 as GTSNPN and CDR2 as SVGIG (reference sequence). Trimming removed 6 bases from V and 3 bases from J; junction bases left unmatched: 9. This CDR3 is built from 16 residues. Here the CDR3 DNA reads TGTGCCTGCCCACCCCTGGGACAGGGCTATAATTCACCCCTCCACTTT. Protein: CACPPLGQGYNSPLHF.

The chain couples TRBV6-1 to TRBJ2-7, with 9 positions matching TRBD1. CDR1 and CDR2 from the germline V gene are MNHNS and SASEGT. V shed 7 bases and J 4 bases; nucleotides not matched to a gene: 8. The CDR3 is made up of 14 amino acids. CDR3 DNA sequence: TGTGCCAGCAACCCGGACAGGGGCGGGTACGAGCAGTACTTC. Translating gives CASNPDRGGYEQYF.

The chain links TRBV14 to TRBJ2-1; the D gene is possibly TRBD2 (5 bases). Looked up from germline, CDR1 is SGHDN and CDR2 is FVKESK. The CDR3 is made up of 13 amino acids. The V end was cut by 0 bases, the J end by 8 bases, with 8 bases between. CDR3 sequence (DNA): TGTGCCAGCAGCCAAGATAACGGGGATGAGCAGTTCTTC. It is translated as CASSQDNGDEQFF.

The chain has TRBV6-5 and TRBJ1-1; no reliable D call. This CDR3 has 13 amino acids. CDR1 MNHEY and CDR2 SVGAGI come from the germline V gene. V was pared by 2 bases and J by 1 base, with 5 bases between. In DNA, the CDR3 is TGTGCCAGCAGTTACACAGCGAACACTGAAGCTTTCTTT. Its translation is CASSYTANTEAFF.

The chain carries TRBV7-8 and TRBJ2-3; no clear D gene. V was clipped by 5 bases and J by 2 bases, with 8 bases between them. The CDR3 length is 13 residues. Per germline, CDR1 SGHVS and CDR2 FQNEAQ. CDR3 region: CASSPSTTDTQYF. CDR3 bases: TGTGCCAGCAGCCCTAGTACCACAGATACGCAGTATTTT.

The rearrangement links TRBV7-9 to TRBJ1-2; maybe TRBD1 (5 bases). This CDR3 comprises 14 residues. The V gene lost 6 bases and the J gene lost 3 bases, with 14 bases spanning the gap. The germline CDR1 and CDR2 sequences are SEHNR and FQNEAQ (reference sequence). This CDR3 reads CASSHRSEDYGYTF. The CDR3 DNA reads TGTGCCAGCAGTCACAGGTCCGAGGACTATGGCTACACCTTC.

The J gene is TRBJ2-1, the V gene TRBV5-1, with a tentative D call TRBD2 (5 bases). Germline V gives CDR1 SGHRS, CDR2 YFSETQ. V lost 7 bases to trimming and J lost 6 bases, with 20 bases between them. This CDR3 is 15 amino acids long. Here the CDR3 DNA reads TGCGCCAGCTCGGACGGGGAGAAGAAGGGCAATGAGCAGTTCTTC. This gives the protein CASSDGEKKGNEQFF. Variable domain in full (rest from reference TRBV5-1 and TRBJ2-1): KAGVTQTPRYLIKTRGQQVTLSCSPISGHRSVSWYQQTPGQGLQFLFEYFSETQRNKGNFPGRFSGRQFSNSRSEMNVSTLELGDSALYLCASSDGEKKGNEQFFGPGTRLTVL.

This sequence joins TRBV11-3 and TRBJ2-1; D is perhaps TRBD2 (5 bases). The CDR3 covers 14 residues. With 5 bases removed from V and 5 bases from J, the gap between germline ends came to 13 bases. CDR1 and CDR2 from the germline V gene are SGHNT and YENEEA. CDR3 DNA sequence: TGTGCCAGCAGCGTATTCGGGGAGAACAATGAGCAGTTCTTC. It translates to CASSVFGENNEQFF.

The CDR3 DNA follows: TGTGCCAGCACCGACCGGCGGACAGCTAATGAAAAACTGTTTTTT. Translating it yields CASTDRRTANEKLFF. The chain employs TRBV6-1 and TRBJ1-4; tentative D call: TRBD1 (6 bases). Germline V gene data show CDR1 as MNHNS and CDR2 as SASEGT. Trimming shortened V by 7 bases and J by 3 bases, and 15 bases separated the two germline ends. The CDR3 runs 15 residues.

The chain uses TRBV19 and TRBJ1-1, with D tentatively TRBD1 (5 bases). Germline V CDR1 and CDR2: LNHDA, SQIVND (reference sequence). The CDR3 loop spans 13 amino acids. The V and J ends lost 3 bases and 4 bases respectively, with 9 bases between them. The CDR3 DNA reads TGTGCCAGTAGTATCGAGGGACTCACTGAAGCTTTCTTT. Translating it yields CASSIEGLTEAFF.

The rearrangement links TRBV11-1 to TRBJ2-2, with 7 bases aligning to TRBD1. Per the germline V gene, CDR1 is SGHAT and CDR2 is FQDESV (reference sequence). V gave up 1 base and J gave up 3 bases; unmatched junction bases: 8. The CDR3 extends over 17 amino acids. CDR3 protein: CASSLGSWDRYTGELFF. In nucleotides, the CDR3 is TGTGCCAGCAGCTTAGGATCCTGGGACAGATACACCGGGGAGCTGTTTTTT.

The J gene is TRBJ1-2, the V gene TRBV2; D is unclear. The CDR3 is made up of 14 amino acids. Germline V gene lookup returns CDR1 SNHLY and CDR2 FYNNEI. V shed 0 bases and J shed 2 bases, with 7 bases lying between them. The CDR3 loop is CASSEAHSNYGYTF. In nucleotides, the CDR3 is TGTGCCAGCAGTGAAGCCCACAGCAACTATGGCTACACCTTC.

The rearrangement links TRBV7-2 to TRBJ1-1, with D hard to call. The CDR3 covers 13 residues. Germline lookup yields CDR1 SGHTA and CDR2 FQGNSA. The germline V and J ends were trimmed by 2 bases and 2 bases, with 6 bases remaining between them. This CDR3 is CASSLPGNTEAFF. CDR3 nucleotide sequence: TGTGCCAGCAGCTTACCGGGTAACACTGAAGCTTTCTTT.

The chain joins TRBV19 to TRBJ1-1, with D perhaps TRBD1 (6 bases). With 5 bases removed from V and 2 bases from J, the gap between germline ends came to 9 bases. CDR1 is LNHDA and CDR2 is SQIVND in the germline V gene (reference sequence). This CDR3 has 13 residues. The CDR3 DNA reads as TGTGCCAGTAGTCTACAGGGAAACACTGAAGCTTTCTTT. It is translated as CASSLQGNTEAFF.

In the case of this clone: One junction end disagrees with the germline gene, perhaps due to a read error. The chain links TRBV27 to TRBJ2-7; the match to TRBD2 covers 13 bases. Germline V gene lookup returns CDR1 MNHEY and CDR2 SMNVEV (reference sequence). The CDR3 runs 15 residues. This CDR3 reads CASSILAGGSSEQYF. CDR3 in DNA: TGTGCCAGCAGTATACTAGCGGGAGGGTCCTCCGAGCAGTACTTC.

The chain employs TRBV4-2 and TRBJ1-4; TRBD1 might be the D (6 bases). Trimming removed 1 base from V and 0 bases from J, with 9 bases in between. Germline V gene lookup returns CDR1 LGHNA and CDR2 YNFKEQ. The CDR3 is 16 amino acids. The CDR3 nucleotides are TGTGCCAGCAGCCAAGGACAGGTAGCAACTAATGAAAAACTGTTTTTT. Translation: CASSQGQVATNEKLFF.

The CDR3 DNA is TGTGCCAGCTCACCGAACAGGGGAACTAATGAAAAACTGTTTTTT. Translation gives CASSPNRGTNEKLFF. This chain joins TRBV18 and TRBJ1-4, with TRBD1 matching over 7 bases. The CDR3 is 15 residues long. Germline lookup yields CDR1 KGHSH and CDR2 LQKENI. Germline trimming cut 3 bases from V and 1 base from J; bases unmatched to any gene: 2.

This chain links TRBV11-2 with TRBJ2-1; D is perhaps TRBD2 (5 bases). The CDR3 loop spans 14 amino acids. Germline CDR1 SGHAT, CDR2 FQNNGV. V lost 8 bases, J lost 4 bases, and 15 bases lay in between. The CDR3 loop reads CASGRTFAYNEQFF. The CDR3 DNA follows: TGTGCCAGCGGACGGACTTTTGCTTACAATGAGCAGTTCTTC.